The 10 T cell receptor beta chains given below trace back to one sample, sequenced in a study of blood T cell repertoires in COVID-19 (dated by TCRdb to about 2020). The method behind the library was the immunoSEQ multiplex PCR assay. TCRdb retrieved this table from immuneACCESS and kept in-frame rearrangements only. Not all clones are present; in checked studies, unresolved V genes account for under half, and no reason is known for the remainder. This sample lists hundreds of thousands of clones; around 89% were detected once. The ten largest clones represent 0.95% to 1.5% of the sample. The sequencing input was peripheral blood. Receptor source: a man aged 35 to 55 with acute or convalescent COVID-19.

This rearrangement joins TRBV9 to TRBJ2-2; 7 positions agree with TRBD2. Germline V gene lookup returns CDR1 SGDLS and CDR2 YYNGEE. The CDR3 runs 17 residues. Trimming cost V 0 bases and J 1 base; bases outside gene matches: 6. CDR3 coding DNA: TGTGCCAGCAGCGTAGAGGTTCGCGGGAGGAACACCGGGGAGCTGTTTTTT. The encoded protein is CASSVEVRGRNTGELFF.

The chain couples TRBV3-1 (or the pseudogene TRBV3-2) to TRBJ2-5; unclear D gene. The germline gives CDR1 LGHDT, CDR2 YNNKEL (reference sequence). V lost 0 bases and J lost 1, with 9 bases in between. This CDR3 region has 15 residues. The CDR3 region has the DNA TGTGCCAGCAGCCAAGATGACACCGGCCAAGAGACCCAGTACTTC. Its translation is CASSQDDTGQETQYF.

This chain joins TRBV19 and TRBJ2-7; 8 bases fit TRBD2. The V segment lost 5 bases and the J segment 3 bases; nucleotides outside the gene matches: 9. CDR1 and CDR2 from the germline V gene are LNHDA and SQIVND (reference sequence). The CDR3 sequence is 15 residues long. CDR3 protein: CASSGVASGFYEQYF. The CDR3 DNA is TGTGCCAGTAGTGGCGTCGCTAGCGGGTTCTACGAGCAGTACTTC. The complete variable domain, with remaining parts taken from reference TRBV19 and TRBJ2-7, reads DGGITQSPKYLFRKEGQNVTLSCEQNLNHDAMYWYRQDPGQGLRLIYYSQIVNDFQKGDIAEGYSVSREKKESFPLTVTSAQKNPTAFYLCASSGVASGFYEQYFGPGTRLTVT.

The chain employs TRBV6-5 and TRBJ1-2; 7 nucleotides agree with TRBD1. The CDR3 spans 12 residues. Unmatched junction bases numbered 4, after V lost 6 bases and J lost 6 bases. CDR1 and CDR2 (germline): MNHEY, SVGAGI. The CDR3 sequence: CASSLQGDGYTF. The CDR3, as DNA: TGTGCCAGCAGCCTCCAGGGGGATGGCTACACCTTC.

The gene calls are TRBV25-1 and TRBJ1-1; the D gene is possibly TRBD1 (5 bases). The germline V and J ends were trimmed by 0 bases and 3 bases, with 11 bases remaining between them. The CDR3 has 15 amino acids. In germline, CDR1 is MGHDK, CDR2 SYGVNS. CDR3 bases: TGTGCCAGCAGTGAATATCAGGGTACGGACACTGAAGCTTTCTTT. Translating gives CASSEYQGTDTEAFF.

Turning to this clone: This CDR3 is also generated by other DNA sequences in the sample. CDR3 nucleotides: TGTGCCAGCAGTTTGAGCCGGTACGAGCAGTACTTC. Translation: CASSLSRYEQYF. V and J are TRBV12-3 or TRBV12-4 and TRBJ2-7; D not resolved. There are 12 residues in the CDR3. The V and J ends lost 3 bases and 4 bases respectively, with 7 bases between them.

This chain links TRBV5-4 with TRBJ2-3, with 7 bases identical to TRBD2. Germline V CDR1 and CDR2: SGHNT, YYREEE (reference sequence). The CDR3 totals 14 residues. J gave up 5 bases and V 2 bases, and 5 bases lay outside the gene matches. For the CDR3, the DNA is TGTGCCAGCAGCTTCCGGGGGGAACTAGATACGCAGTATTTT. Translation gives CASSFRGELDTQYF.

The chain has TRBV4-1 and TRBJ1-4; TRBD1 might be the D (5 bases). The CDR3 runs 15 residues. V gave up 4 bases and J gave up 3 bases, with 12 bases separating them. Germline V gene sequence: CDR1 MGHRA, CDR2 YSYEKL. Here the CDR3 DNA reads TGCGCCAGCAGCCTCCACTCGACAGCTAATGAAAAACTGTTTTTT. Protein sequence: CASSLHSTANEKLFF.

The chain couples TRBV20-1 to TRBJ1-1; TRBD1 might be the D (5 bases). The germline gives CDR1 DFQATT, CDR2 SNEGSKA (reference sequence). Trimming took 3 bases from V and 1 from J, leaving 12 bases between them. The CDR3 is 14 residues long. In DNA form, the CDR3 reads TGCAGTGCTAGTAAAGGGCAGGGGAACACTGAAGCTTTCTTT. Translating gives CSASKGQGNTEAFF.

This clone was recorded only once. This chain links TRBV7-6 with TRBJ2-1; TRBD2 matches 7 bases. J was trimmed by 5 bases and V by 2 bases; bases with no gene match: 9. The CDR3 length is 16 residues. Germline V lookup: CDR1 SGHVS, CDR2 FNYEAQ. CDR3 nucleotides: TGTGCCAGCAGCTTACGTCTCCGGGACTACAACAATGAGCAGTTCTTC. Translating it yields CASSLRLRDYNNEQFF.